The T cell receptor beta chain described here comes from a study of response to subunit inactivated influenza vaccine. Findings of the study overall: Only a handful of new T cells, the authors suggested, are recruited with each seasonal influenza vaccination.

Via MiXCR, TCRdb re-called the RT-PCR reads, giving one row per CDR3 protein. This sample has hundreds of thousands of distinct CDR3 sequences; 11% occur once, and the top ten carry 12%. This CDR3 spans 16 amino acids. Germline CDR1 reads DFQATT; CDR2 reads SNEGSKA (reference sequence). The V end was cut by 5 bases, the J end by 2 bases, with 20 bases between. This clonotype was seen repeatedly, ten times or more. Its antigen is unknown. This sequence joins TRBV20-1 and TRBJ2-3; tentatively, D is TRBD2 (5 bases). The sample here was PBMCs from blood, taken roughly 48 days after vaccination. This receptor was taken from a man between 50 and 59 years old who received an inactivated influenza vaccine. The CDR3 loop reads CSAPPGGGAITDTQYF. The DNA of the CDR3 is TGCAGTGCTCCCCCCGGCGGAGGCGCGATCACAGATACGCAGTATTTT.